The 7 T cell receptor beta chains presented below share a single source sample, sequenced in a study of early T cells in non-severe SARS-CoV-2 infection (dated by TCRdb to about 2021). The library was prepared using 5' RACE. Reads for this sample came from a NextSeq 500. The raw public reads went through TCRdb reprocessing: fastp at Q25, MiXCR clone calling, in-frame beta chains kept. Every CDR3 protein is listed once, alongside the most common genes and DNA of its rows. Here the sample has around 29,000 distinct CDR3 sequences; about 5.7% occur a single time. Under 7% of the sample is held by the ten biggest clonotypes. The source material was whole blood. The receptors here all came from an adult who was a healthcare worker with PCR-confirmed SARS-CoV-2 infection or an uninfected control (not recorded which).

The V and J genes are TRBV6-5 and TRBJ2-5; the match to TRBD2 covers 7 bases. The length of the CDR3 is 13 residues. Trimming took 5 bases from V and 4 from J; bases not matched to a gene: 4. Germline values: CDR1 MNHEY, CDR2 SVGAGI. The CDR3 nucleotides read TGTGCCAGCAGTCCCGGGGGGTTAGAGACCCAGTACTTC. Its protein is CASSPGGLETQYF.

This clonotype was seen only a few times. CDR3 sequence (DNA): TGTGCCAGCAGTTTATGGCTACCCGGGGACACTGAAGCTTTCTTT. Amino acid sequence: CASSLWLPGDTEAFF. This chain joins TRBV12-3 or TRBV12-4 and TRBJ1-1; unclear D gene. This CDR3 contains 15 residues. With 2 bases removed from V and 3 bases from J, the gap between germline ends came to 13 bases.

This clonotype was seen a handful of times. This sequence joins TRBV12-3 or TRBV12-4 and TRBJ1-1; D is ambiguous. There are 11 residues in the CDR3. V was clipped by 6 bases and J by 6 bases, with 8 bases between them. As DNA, the CDR3 is TGTGCCAGCAGCCCCGTTGCTGAAGCTTTCTTT. This encodes CASSPVAEAFF.

This clonotype was seen ten or more times. The V call is TRBV28, the J call TRBJ1-5; D is perhaps TRBD1 (5 bases). Germline V lookup: CDR1 MDHEN, CDR2 SYDVKM. There are 14 residues in the CDR3. V gave up 3 bases and J gave up 3 bases, with 9 bases separating them. This CDR3 reads CASSFPGHNQPQHF. The CDR3 region has the DNA TGTGCCAGCAGTTTCCCGGGGCACAATCAGCCCCAGCATTTT.

Ten or more counts support this clonotype. The genes are TRBV7-2 and TRBJ2-2; weak D call: TRBD2 (6 bases). Trimming removed 5 bases from V and 3 bases from J, with 13 bases in between. The germline V gene has CDR1 SGHTA and CDR2 FQGNSA. The CDR3 is made up of 15 amino acids. CDR3 sequence (DNA): TGTGCCAGCAGCCGCACTAGCAGGCACACCGGGGAGCTGTTTTTT. Encoded protein: CASSRTSRHTGELFF.

This clonotype occurred many times. The genes are TRBV7-6 and TRBJ2-2, with a tentative D call TRBD2 (6 bases). Germline V gene lookup returns CDR1 SGHVS and CDR2 FNYEAQ. The CDR3 is made up of 17 amino acids. V lost 4 bases and J lost 1, with 16 bases in between. The CDR3, as DNA: TGTGCCAGCAGCTCTTATGGGGGGAGATTGAACACCGGGGAGCTGTTTTTT. Encoded protein: CASSSYGGRLNTGELFF. The full variable domain, in which reference TRBV7-6 and TRBJ2-2 provide the parts outside the CDR3, is GAGVSQSPRYKVTKRGQDVALRCDPISGHVSLYWYRQALGQGPEFLTYFNYEAQQDKSGLPNDRFSAERPEGSISTLTIQRTEQRDSAMYRCASSSYGGRLNTGELFFGEGSRLTVL.

This clonotype appeared many times. The V and J genes are TRBV11-1 and TRBJ2-3, with D unresolved. The CDR3 sequence is 14 residues long. CDR1 and CDR2 from the germline V gene are SGHAT and FQDESV (reference sequence). V shed 5 bases and J shed 0 bases, with 9 bases lying between them. This CDR3 is CASSPIGSTDTQYF. The CDR3 region has the DNA TGTGCCAGCAGCCCCATCGGAAGCACAGATACGCAGTATTTT.